This record looks at one T cell receptor (beta chain) sequence and its context. Method: immunoSEQ multiplex PCR; TCRdb's copy keeps in-frame clones and lacks some. In the table there are tens of thousands of clones, around 94% of which are singletons. Germline V lookup: CDR1 SGHNT, CDR2 YYREEE (reference sequence). The CDR3 sequence is 12 residues long. Trimming left V 4 bases short and J 6 bases short, with 11 bases between. These data originate in a study of T cell changes during pregnancy in multiple sclerosis. This rearrangement joins TRBV5-4 to TRBJ2-7, with a possible D match to TRBD2 (6 bases). The material was CD8+ T cells from peripheral blood mononuclear cells, obtained after pregnancy. The sequence came from a female donor with multiple sclerosis, enrolled in a pregnancy study. Written as DNA, the CDR3 is TGTGCCAGCAGCGGGAGGTCGTCCGAGCAGTACTTC. Translating gives CASSGRSSEQYF.